This TCR beta chain was documented in a study of blood T cell repertoires in COVID-19. Study details: The cDNA or gDNA used as material had been derived from T cells, B-cell-depleted T cells, or PBMCs.

V was pared by 5 bases and J by 0 bases, with 11 bases between. The germline V gene has CDR1 MDHEN and CDR2 SYDVKM. This CDR3 is 15 amino acids long. As concerns this clone: Other nucleotide sequences from this sample produce the same CDR3.

In the study's own analysis: Estimates of nucleated cell counts were drawn from the amplification of reference gene primers. The table came from immunoSEQ multiplex PCR; TCRdb's copy has only in-frame clones and leaves some out. That table is the source of V, J and clone size, and D and trimming were worked out from the DNA. Of approximately 200,000 clones listed, under 90% are singletons. A Seattle source enrolled patients during active infection and followed them longitudinally. What was sequenced was peripheral blood. This TCR derives from a woman of 80 years or more with COVID-19, enrolled during active disease. The chain combines TRBV28 with TRBJ1-5; D remains ambiguous. The CDR3 nucleotides are TGTGCCAGCAGTCCCCCAGGTTATAGCAATCAGCCCCAGCATTTT. It encodes CASSPPGYSNQPQHF. The entire variable domain, with the rest obtained from reference TRBV28 and TRBJ1-5, is as follows: DVKVTQSSRYLVKRTGEKVFLECVQDMDHENMFWYRQDPGLGLRLIYFSYDVKMKEKGDIPEGYSVSREKKERFSLILESASTNQTSMYLCASSPPGYSNQPQHFGDGTRLSIL.